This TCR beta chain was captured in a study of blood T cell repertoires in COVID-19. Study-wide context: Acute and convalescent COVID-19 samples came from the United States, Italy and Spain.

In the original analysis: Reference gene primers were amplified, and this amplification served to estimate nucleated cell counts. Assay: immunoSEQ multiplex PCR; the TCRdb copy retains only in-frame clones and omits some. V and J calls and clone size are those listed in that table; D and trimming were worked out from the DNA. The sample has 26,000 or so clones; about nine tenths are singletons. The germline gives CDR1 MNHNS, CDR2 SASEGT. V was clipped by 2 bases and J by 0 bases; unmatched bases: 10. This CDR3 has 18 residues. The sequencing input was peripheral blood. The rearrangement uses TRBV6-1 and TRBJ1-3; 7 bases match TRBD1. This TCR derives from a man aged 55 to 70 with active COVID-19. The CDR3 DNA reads TGTGCCAGCAGTGAAAAGGCGACAGGGACCAGCTCTGGAAACACCATATATTTT. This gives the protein CASSEKATGTSSGNTIYF.